Following are 10 T cell receptor beta chains from one sample sequenced in a study of blood T cell repertoires in COVID-19 (dated by TCRdb to 2020 to 2021). Libraries came from the immunoSEQ multiplex PCR assay. In its TCRdb copy, this immuneACCESS table keeps in-frame sequences only and misses some clones. Where compared with another copy, unresolved V genes explain less than half of these, and the others have no known cause. Recorded for this sample are some 330,000 clones; approximately 92% of them occurred a single time. The ten biggest clones cover under 20% of the sample. The material sequenced was PBMCs or T cells enriched from blood (not recorded which). The receptors shown here come from a woman aged 25 to 45 who had recovered from COVID-19.

V gene TRBV6-5 combines with J gene TRBJ1-1; D perhaps matches TRBD1 (5 bases). The CDR3 totals 13 residues. The germline gives CDR1 MNHEY, CDR2 SVGAGI. The V gene lost 6 bases and the J gene lost 5 bases, with 13 bases spanning the gap. CDR3 bases: TGTGCCAGCAGCCCCACTCGGGGGACTGAAGCTTTCTTT. Its protein is CASSPTRGTEAFF.

This clone was seen a few times. The J gene is TRBJ2-7, the V gene TRBV13; 14 positions agree with TRBD2. CDR3 length equals 17 residues. Germline trimming cut 4 bases from V and 2 bases from J; bases unmatched to any gene: 7. Germline CDR1 PRHDT, CDR2 FYEKMQ (reference sequence). CDR3 nucleotides: TGTGCCAGCAGCTCGGGACTAGCGGGGGCCAAAACCTACGAGCAGTACTTC. Its protein is CASSSGLAGAKTYEQYF.

The chain recombines TRBV6-6 with TRBJ2-7; 7 nucleotides line up with TRBD2. From germline, CDR1 is MNHNY and CDR2 SVGAGI (reference sequence). The ends lost 6 bases at V and 4 bases at J; junction bases unmatched: 12. The CDR3 consists of 15 residues. CDR3: CASRILARGPYEQYF. Here the CDR3 DNA reads TGTGCCAGCAGAATACTAGCGAGAGGCCCTTACGAGCAGTACTTC.

The CDR3 bases are TGTGCCAGCCTCGGACAGGGGGCCCCCCTTGAAGCTTTCTTT. Its protein is CASLGQGAPLEAFF. The chain recombines TRBV28 with TRBJ1-1; 11 bases line up with TRBD1. The CDR3 sequence is 14 residues long. Trimming cost V 8 bases and J 7 bases; bases outside gene matches: 9. The V gene's germline CDR1 is MDHEN and CDR2 SYDVKM.

The rearrangement joins TRBV7-2 to TRBJ2-7, with D perhaps matching TRBD1 (6 bases). V lost 3 bases and J 3 bases, leaving 12 bases between the germline ends. The CDR3 is 14 residues long. CDR1 SGHTA and CDR2 FQGNSA come from the germline V gene. CDR3 in DNA: TGTGCCAGCAGCTTTCAAGGGGGTAACTACGAGCAGTACTTC. This codes for CASSFQGGNYEQYF.

The chain recombines TRBV2 with TRBJ1-2; a weak D match, TRBD1 (6 bases). Germline CDR1 reads SNHLY; CDR2 reads FYNNEI. Trimming stripped 4 bases from V and 4 bases from J, with 10 bases between. The CDR3 spans 13 residues. The CDR3 protein is CASSGVRGYGYTF. In DNA, the CDR3 is TGTGCCAGCAGTGGGGTCAGGGGCTATGGCTACACCTTC.

The chain employs TRBV10-1 and TRBJ1-4; D unresolved. The CDR3 is 16 amino acids. Germline CDR1 reads WNHNN; CDR2 reads SYGVQD (reference sequence). The ends were cut back, 0 bases at V and 10 bases at J, with 18 bases in the middle. This chain's CDR3 is CASSESGRQPARKLFF. The CDR3 DNA sequence: TGCGCCAGCAGTGAGTCAGGGAGGCAACCGGCCCGAAAACTGTTTTTT.

This rearrangement joins TRBV30 to TRBJ1-5; 8 bases fit TRBD1. V lost 2 bases, J lost 7 bases, and 4 bases stayed unmatched. This CDR3 region has 13 residues. CDR1 and CDR2 (germline): GTSNPN, SVGIG (reference sequence). The CDR3 protein is CAWSSGGDQPQHF. The CDR3 DNA sequence: TGTGCCTGGAGTTCAGGGGGCGACCAGCCCCAGCATTTT.

This rearrangement joins TRBV7-9 to TRBJ2-7, with TRBD1 as a possible D gene (5 bases). The CDR3 is 14 residues long. V shed 2 bases and J shed 3 bases, with 11 bases lying between them. Germline V gene sequence: CDR1 SEHNR, CDR2 FQNEAQ (reference sequence). CDR3 bases: TGTGCCAGCAGCTTACAGGGATCCGGCTACGAGCAGTACTTC. It codes for CASSLQGSGYEQYF. Based on the CDR3 plus reference TRBV7-9 and TRBJ2-7, the full variable domain is DTGVSQNPRHKITKRGQNVTFRCDPISEHNRLYWYRQTLGQGPEFLTYFQNEAQLEKSRLLSDRFSAERPKGSFSTLEIQRTEQGDSAMYLCASSLQGSGYEQYFGPGTRLTVT.

The J gene is TRBJ2-1, the V gene TRBV18, with D perhaps matching TRBD2 (5 bases). The CDR3 is 13 amino acids. The germline gives CDR1 KGHSH, CDR2 LQKENI. V lost 0 bases, J lost 9 bases, and 9 bases lay in between. The CDR3 DNA reads as TGTGCCAGCTCACCACCGCTAGCCGGTGAGCAGTTCTTC. Protein product: CASSPPLAGEQFF.